This paragraph covers one TCR beta chain sequence. This sample was taken from a study of T cell repertoires in cytomegalovirus infection. On the study more broadly: An indication of both CMV infection and matching HLA type came from public TCR beta signatures.

One entry per CDR3 protein, called by TCRdb with MiXCR from the reads. The data contain some 320,000 distinct CDR3 sequences, more than 9% of them seen just once; the ten biggest clones take up about 4.5%. The clonotype originates from a human donor in good health (CMV status not recorded). Some clones in this sample may be carry-over from other donors' samples. The sample consisted of PBMCs.

For the CDR3, the DNA is TGTGCCAGCGGGCGCCAGGGGGATGGCTACACCTTC. It codes for CASGRQGDGYTF. The rearrangement uses TRBV6-5 and TRBJ1-2; TRBD1 matches at 7 bases. The CDR3 loop spans 12 amino acids. V lost 8 bases, J lost 6 bases, and 6 bases stayed unmatched. Germline CDR1 reads MNHEY; CDR2 reads SVGAGI.